This T cell receptor (beta chain) was observed in a study of cytomegalovirus exposure and HLA in healthy donors. Study outcomes and limitations: Productive rates of about 87% or about 30% were seen for most TCR beta V segments in an earlier analysis. Across donors, sequencing depth was assumed by presence/absence analyses to be roughly uniform. An analysis was carried out at a later point. It showed that HLA-associated TCR beta chains were more clonally expanded than equally common non-associated chains.

The V gene's germline CDR1 is SNHLY and CDR2 FYNNEI. V lost 1 base, J lost 0 bases, and 16 bases lay in between. The CDR3 is made up of 18 amino acids. As for this clone: Its matching antigen is unknown.

Both 60 Vbeta primers and 13 Jbeta primers went into the PCR. The protocol was immunoSEQ multiplex PCR, while the TCRdb copy is restricted to in-frame clones and leaves out a portion. The table records fewer than 60,000 clones, 70% to 85% of them present only once. The sample consisted of PBMCs. The receptor was isolated from a woman aged 35 to 49 in good health and CMV-seropositive. The rearrangement links TRBV2 to TRBJ2-1; D ambiguous. The CDR3 nucleotides read TGTGCCAGCAGTGAAGGCGTTATGGGCCTAAGCTCCTACAATGAGCAGTTCTTC. Its protein is CASSEGVMGLSSYNEQFF.